The 8 T cell receptor beta chains below were found in one sample sequenced in a study of cytotoxic CD8 clonotypes in ibrutinib-treated CLL. Profiled with immunoSEQ multiplex PCR; TCRdb holds only in-frame clones, not every one. The sample includes 200,000 to 250,000 clones, roughly 77% of them seen just once. The material sequenced was PBMCs, taken after 12 months of ibrutinib treatment. The receptor set was obtained from a human donor with chronic lymphocytic leukemia.

V is TRBV11-3 and J is TRBJ1-1; D is undetermined. This CDR3 spans 13 amino acids. Germline CDR1 reads SGHNT; CDR2 reads YENEEA. V gave up 5 bases and J gave up 6 bases, with 13 bases separating them. The CDR3 DNA sequence: TGTGCCAGCAGCCCCGGGCAGTCCGCTGAAGCTTTCTTT. This encodes CASSPGQSAEAFF. Filled out from reference TRBV11-3 and TRBJ1-1, the complete variable domain reads EAGVVQSPRYKIIEKKQPVAFWCNPISGHNTLYWYLQNLGQGPELLIRYENEEAVDDSQLPKDRFSAERLKGVDSTLKIQPAELGDSAVYLCASSPGQSAEAFFGQGTRLTVV.

The chain carries TRBV19 and TRBJ2-7; TRBD1 might be the D (6 bases). Trimming took off 5 bases at V and 3 bases at J, with 14 bases between the two ends. CDR1 and CDR2 (germline): LNHDA, SQIVND (reference sequence). The CDR3 is 14 residues long. CDR3: CASSGPGRGYEQYF. The DNA for the CDR3 is TGTGCCAGTAGTGGTCCGGGCAGGGGCTACGAGCAGTACTTC.

V and J are TRBV5-1 and TRBJ1-5; 7 positions match TRBD1. The CDR3 totals 15 residues. The V segment lost 3 bases and the J segment 6 bases; nucleotides outside the gene matches: 9. Germline values: CDR1 SGHRS, CDR2 YFSETQ. CDR3 residues: CASSWVTGKFQPQHF. The CDR3 DNA reads TGCGCCAGCAGCTGGGTGACAGGGAAGTTTCAGCCCCAGCATTTT.

The CDR3 protein is CASSLDGPSEQYF. The CDR3, as DNA: TGTGCCAGCAGCCTTGACGGACCCTCCGAGCAGTACTTC. V and J are TRBV5-5 and TRBJ2-7, with D hard to call. CDR1 and CDR2 from the germline V gene are SGHKS and YYEKEE (reference sequence). The V end lost 4 bases, the J end lost 6 bases, and 14 bases lay between the germline ends. The CDR3 has 13 residues.

The chain links TRBV6-5 to TRBJ2-5; 10 positions agree with TRBD1. The CDR3 runs 13 residues. Germline assignment: CDR1 MNHEY and CDR2 SVGAGI. The J segment lost 5 bases and the V segment lost 5 bases, leaving 2 bases of the junction unmatched. The CDR3 nucleotides read TGTGCCAGCAGTAGACAGGGGGCGGAGACCCAGTACTTC. Its translation is CASSRQGAETQYF.

The chain links TRBV5-1 to TRBJ2-1, with TRBD2 identical over 10 bases. Germline V gene data show CDR1 as SGHRS and CDR2 as YFSETQ. The CDR3 is 15 amino acids. Unmatched junction bases numbered 7, after V lost 4 bases and J lost 6 bases. The CDR3 protein is CASSHPSGGLNEQFF. The CDR3 region has the DNA TGCGCCAGCAGCCACCCTAGCGGGGGTCTCAATGAGCAGTTCTTC. Based on the CDR3 plus reference TRBV5-1 and TRBJ2-1, the full variable domain is KAGVTQTPRYLIKTRGQQVTLSCSPISGHRSVSWYQQTPGQGLQFLFEYFSETQRNKGNFPGRFSGRQFSNSRSEMNVSTLELGDSALYLCASSHPSGGLNEQFFGPGTRLTVL.

The genes are TRBV7-2 and TRBJ2-7; a weak D match, TRBD2 (5 bases). V dropped 4 bases and J dropped 7 bases, with 17 bases sitting between them. The V gene's germline CDR1 is SGHTA and CDR2 FQGNSA. The CDR3 length is 14 residues. CDR3 sequence: CASSSSPRGGEQYF. The CDR3 coding sequence is TGTGCCAGCAGCTCAAGCCCTCGTGGCGGGGAGCAGTACTTC.

The chain employs TRBV29-1 and TRBJ2-7, with D possibly matching TRBD1 (6 bases). Germline V lookup: CDR1 SQVTM, CDR2 ANQGSEA. This CDR3 spans 13 amino acids. The V and J ends lost 1 base and 3 bases respectively, with 10 bases between them. CDR3 amino acids: CSVEVDSSYEQYF. The CDR3 DNA reads TGCAGCGTTGAAGTGGACAGTAGCTACGAGCAGTACTTC.